Detailed here is one T cell receptor (beta chain). The data were taken from a study of blood T cell repertoires in COVID-19. At the level of the study: Sources were T cells, B-cell-depleted T cells, or PBMCs; the material itself was cDNA or gDNA.

Germline values: CDR1 SGHNT, CDR2 YYREEE (reference sequence). The CDR3 loop spans 15 amino acids. V shed 2 bases and J 5 bases; nucleotides not matched to a gene: 4. Here immunoSEQ multiplex PCR was the method, and the copy in TCRdb shows in-frame clones only, minus some. The sample consists of a few hundred thousand clones, over 75% of them appearing once. The sequencing sample was made of peripheral blood. This TCR was sampled from a woman between 25 and 40 years old with COVID-19, enrolled during active disease. The rearrangement links TRBV5-4 to TRBJ1-1; 12 bases align to TRBD1. For the CDR3, the DNA is TGTGCCAGCAGCTTAGGGGGACAGGGGGCAACTGAAGCTTTCTTT. Translated, it gives CASSLGGQGATEAFF.